The sequence of this T cell receptor (beta chain) was determined in a study of response to subunit inactivated influenza vaccine. Study conclusions and caveats: The authors put forward the suggestion that each seasonal influenza vaccination may bring in only a limited number of new T cells.

Worth noting for this clonotype: Its antigen is unidentified.

TCRdb re-derived calls from the RT-PCR reads in MiXCR, one entry per CDR3 protein. Altogether around 490,000 distinct CDR3 sequences are present, 6.5% to 8% being singletons, with the ten largest covering about an eighth. J lost 9 bases, V lost 0 bases, and 6 bases had no gene match. The V gene's germline CDR1 is SGHRS and CDR2 YFSETQ. The CDR3 totals 15 residues. This clonotype originated in a man between 50 and 75 years old who received an inactivated influenza vaccine. Sequences were derived from PBMCs from blood, sampled roughly 24 months after vaccination. The rearrangement joins TRBV5-1 to TRBJ2-2; 9 bases agree with TRBD1. The CDR3 DNA reads TGCGCCAGCAGCTTGGCTGGGACAGGGACCAGGGAGCTGTTTTTT. Protein product: CASSLAGTGTRELFF.